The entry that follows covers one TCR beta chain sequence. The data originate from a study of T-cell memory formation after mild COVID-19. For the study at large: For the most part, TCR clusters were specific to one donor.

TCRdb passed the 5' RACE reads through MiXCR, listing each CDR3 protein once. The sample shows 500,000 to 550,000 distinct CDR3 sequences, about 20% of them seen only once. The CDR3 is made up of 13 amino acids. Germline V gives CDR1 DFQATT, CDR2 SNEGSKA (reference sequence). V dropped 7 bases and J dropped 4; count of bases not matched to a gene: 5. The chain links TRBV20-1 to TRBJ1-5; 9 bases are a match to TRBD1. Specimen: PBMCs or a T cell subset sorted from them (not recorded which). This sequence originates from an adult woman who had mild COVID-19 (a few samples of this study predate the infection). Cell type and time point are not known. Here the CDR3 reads CSVTGGENQPQHF. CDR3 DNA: TGCAGTGTGACAGGGGGTGAAAATCAGCCCCAGCATTTT.